Shown below are 2 T cell receptor beta chains from a single sample sequenced in a study of blood T cell repertoires in COVID-19. Profiling relied on immunoSEQ multiplex PCR, and the TCRdb table lists in-frame clones only, not all of them. Altogether some 300,000 clones are present, approximately 89% being singletons, with the ten largest covering about 8.4%. Sequenced: PBMCs or T cells enriched from blood (not recorded which). All receptors come from a woman aged 25 to 45 who had recovered from COVID-19.

V gene TRBV18 combines with J gene TRBJ1-1, with 12 bases matching TRBD1. The CDR3 has 15 amino acids. Per the germline V gene, CDR1 is KGHSH and CDR2 is LQKENI. J gave up 4 bases and V 4 bases, and 4 bases lay outside the gene matches. CDR3 amino acids: CASSRGQGAFTEAFF. CDR3 nucleotide sequence: TGTGCCAGCTCACGGGGACAGGGGGCGTTCACTGAAGCTTTCTTT. Full variable domain (missing parts from reference TRBV18 and TRBJ1-1): NAGVMQNPRHLVRRRGQEARLRCSPMKGHSHVYWYRQLPEEGLKFMVYLQKENIIDESGMPKERFSAEFPKEGPSILRIQQVVRGDSAAYFCASSRGQGAFTEAFFGQGTRLTVV.

This sequence joins TRBV12-3 or TRBV12-4 and TRBJ2-5; D is undetermined. V gave up 0 bases and J gave up 6 bases, with 5 bases separating them. The CDR3 has 12 residues. This chain's CDR3 is CASSLARQTQYF. CDR3 sequence (DNA): TGTGCCAGCAGTTTAGCGCGGCAGACCCAGTACTTC.